Listed here are 27 T cell receptor beta chains from one sample, sequenced in a study of OX40 agonist ivuxolimab in advanced cancers. Only in-frame clones appear in the TCRdb table, and some are missing; sequencing was by immunoSEQ multiplex PCR. Of around 49,000 clones listed, approximately 80% are singletons. Sequencing was performed on CD4+ or CD8+ T cells sorted from blood, taken in a trial of the OX40 agonist ivuxolimab. The receptor set was obtained from an adult with an advanced solid tumor such as melanoma, head and neck, liver or kidney cancer.

The rearrangement uses TRBV5-6 and TRBJ1-2, with D unresolved. Trimming stripped 4 bases from V and 4 bases from J, with 11 bases between. Germline V lookup: CDR1 SGHDT, CDR2 YYEEEE. This CDR3 comprises 13 residues. The CDR3, as DNA: TGTGCCAGCAGCCCTCAATCGGGCTATGGCTACACCTTC. Protein sequence: CASSPQSGYGYTF.

The chain combines TRBV6-6 with TRBJ2-7; D not resolved. The CDR3 loop spans 15 amino acids. CDR1 and CDR2 (germline): MNHNY, SVGAGI (reference sequence). V was cut by 5 bases and J by 2 bases, with 16 bases left in between. CDR3 sequence reads: CASSNRAPRTYEQYF. The CDR3 coding sequence is TGTGCCAGCAGTAACCGGGCTCCGAGGACCTACGAGCAGTACTTC.

The chain uses TRBV29-1 and TRBJ2-7, with D unclear. Germline V CDR1 and CDR2: SQVTM, ANQGSEA. CDR3 length: 13 amino acids. V was cut by 5 bases and J by 0 bases, with 11 bases left in between. The CDR3, as DNA: TGCAGCGTTCGAGTAGTCAGCTCCTACGAGCAGTACTTC. Amino acid sequence: CSVRVVSSYEQYF.

This clone came up a few times. Here the CDR3 DNA reads TGCGCCAGCAGCCAGGGGCCCTCTGGGAGGGCCAGTGAGACCCAGTACTTC. Amino acid sequence: CASSQGPSGRASETQYF. This chain connects TRBV4-1 to TRBJ2-5, with TRBD2 matching over 7 bases. The CDR3 has 17 amino acids. CDR1 is MGHRA and CDR2 is YSYEKL in the germline V gene. The V and J ends lost 3 bases and 5 bases, in that order; junction bases with no gene match: 15.

V and J are TRBV7-6 and TRBJ1-2; TRBD1 matches 10 bases. Germline V gene data show CDR1 as SGHVS and CDR2 as FNYEAQ. V shed 2 bases, J shed 4 bases, and the junction held 7 bases outside the gene matches. This CDR3 region has 16 residues. CDR3 sequence reads: CASSLRTGGDPYGYTF. The CDR3 DNA reads as TGTGCCAGCAGCTTAAGGACAGGGGGGGACCCCTATGGCTACACCTTC.

This rearrangement joins TRBV27 to TRBJ2-7, with a weak D call TRBD2 (6 bases). The CDR3 extends over 13 amino acids. The germline V and J ends were trimmed by 6 bases and 1 base, with 10 bases remaining between them. CDR1 is MNHEY and CDR2 is SMNVEV in the germline V gene (reference sequence). The DNA of the CDR3 is TGTGCCAGCAGCTTGACTAGTTCCTACGAGCAGTACTTC. Translating gives CASSLTSSYEQYF.

The chain combines TRBV5-4 with TRBJ1-1; 7 nucleotides agree with TRBD1. V lost 4 bases and J lost 0; bases outside the gene matches: 12. The germline V gene has CDR1 SGHNT and CDR2 YYREEE (reference sequence). The length of the CDR3 is 17 residues. The CDR3 protein is CASSQGPGQTMNTEAFF. The CDR3 bases are TGTGCCAGCAGCCAAGGCCCGGGACAGACGATGAACACTGAAGCTTTCTTT. The full variable domain, in which reference TRBV5-4 and TRBJ1-1 provide the parts outside the CDR3, is ETGVTQSPTHLIKTRGQQVTLRCSSQSGHNTVSWYQQALGQGPQFIFQYYREEENGRGNFPPRFSGLQFPNYSSELNVNALELDDSALYLCASSQGPGQTMNTEAFFGQGTRLTVV.

The rearrangement uses TRBV28 and TRBJ1-5; D possibly corresponds to TRBD1 (5 bases). Germline assignment: CDR1 MDHEN and CDR2 SYDVKM. V was clipped by 6 bases and J by 0 bases, with 12 bases between them. The CDR3 runs to 15 residues. The CDR3 here is CASRHDSLSNQPQHF. The CDR3 nucleotides are TGTGCCAGCAGACACGACAGCCTTAGCAATCAGCCCCAGCATTTT.

This clone was observed a handful of times. The gene calls are TRBV7-9 and TRBJ1-1; 11 positions match TRBD1. This CDR3 contains 15 residues. V lost 5 bases, J lost 5 bases, and 7 bases stayed unmatched. The V gene's germline CDR1 is SEHNR and CDR2 FQNEAQ (reference sequence). DNA for the CDR3: TGTGCCAGCAGCCCCAGCGGACAGGGGGCTACTGAAGCTTTCTTT. Its protein product is CASSPSGQGATEAFF.

The chain is built from TRBV5-6 and TRBJ2-2; D possibly corresponds to TRBD2 (6 bases). V was clipped by 2 bases and J by 4 bases, with 18 bases between them. The CDR3 has 17 residues. Germline V CDR1 and CDR2: SGHDT, YYEEEE. CDR3 in DNA: TGTGCCAGCAGCTTATCCCCCGGGGGACTCTTCACCGGGGAGCTGTTTTTT. The encoded protein is CASSLSPGGLFTGELFF.

The chain is built from TRBV4-1 and TRBJ2-1, with TRBD1 matching over 10 bases. J lost 5 bases, V lost 0 bases, and 4 bases had no gene match. The CDR3 runs 16 residues. Germline CDR1 MGHRA, CDR2 YSYEKL. As DNA, the CDR3 is TGCGCCAGCAGCCAAGACGACAGGGGGCCTCACAATGAGCAGTTCTTC. It is translated as CASSQDDRGPHNEQFF.

CDR3: CASSFSLVLEPTINYGYTF. DNA of the CDR3: TGTGCCAGCAGTTTTAGCCTGGTTTTGGAGCCGACAATAAACTATGGCTACACCTTC. The J gene is TRBJ1-2, the V gene TRBV28, with D hard to call. The germline V gene has CDR1 MDHEN and CDR2 SYDVKM. The CDR3 runs to 19 residues. V lost 3 bases and J lost 2, with 25 bases in between.

CDR3 DNA: TGCGCCAGCAGCCACTCGATACCGTGGACAGCTTCGAGCACAGATACGCAGTATTTT. This gives the protein CASSHSIPWTASSTDTQYF. This chain links TRBV4-1 with TRBJ2-3, with a tentative D call TRBD1 (6 bases). Deletions cut 3 bases from V and 0 bases from J, with 22 bases between. The germline gives CDR1 MGHRA, CDR2 YSYEKL. The CDR3 totals 19 residues.

V gene TRBV15 combines with J gene TRBJ2-3, with D possibly matching TRBD2 (6 bases). The germline CDR1 and CDR2 sequences are LNHNV and YYDKDF (reference sequence). The CDR3 totals 15 residues. V was cut by 3 bases and J by 3 bases, with 13 bases left in between. The CDR3 loop reads CATSSTGTGTDTQYF. DNA of the CDR3: TGTGCCACCAGCAGCACCGGGACTGGAACAGATACGCAGTATTTT.

The chain is built from TRBV7-9 and TRBJ1-1; D uncertain. Trimming removed 2 bases at V and 5 bases at J, with 9 bases between. Looked up from germline, CDR1 is SEHNR and CDR2 is FQNEAQ (reference sequence). The CDR3 is 13 amino acids. The CDR3 loop is CASSLSEGTEAFF. The CDR3 region has the DNA TGTGCCAGCAGCTTATCTGAGGGTACTGAAGCTTTCTTT. Together with reference TRBV7-9 and TRBJ1-1, the CDR3 gives the full variable domain: DTGVSQNPRHKITKRGQNVTFRCDPISEHNRLYWYRQTLGQGPEFLTYFQNEAQLEKSRLLSDRFSAERPKGSFSTLEIQRTEQGDSAMYLCASSLSEGTEAFFGQGTRLTVV.

The chain recombines TRBV28 with TRBJ2-3, with D hard to call. Deletions cut 2 bases from V and 10 bases from J, with 16 bases between. CDR3 size: 14 residues. Germline values: CDR1 MDHEN, CDR2 SYDVKM. CDR3 sequence reads: CASSLVGQGVSQYF. In nucleotides, the CDR3 is TGTGCCAGCAGTTTAGTCGGTCAAGGCGTTTCGCAGTATTTT. Full variable domain (remainder filled in from reference TRBV28 and TRBJ2-3): DVKVTQSSRYLVKRTGEKVFLECVQDMDHENMFWYRQDPGLGLRLIYFSYDVKMKEKGDIPEGYSVSREKKERFSLILESASTNQTSMYLCASSLVGQGVSQYFGPGTRLTVL.

For this clone: Other DNA sequences from this sample encode an identical CDR3 as well. This rearrangement joins TRBV4-3 to TRBJ1-2; D is undetermined. In germline, CDR1 is LGHNA, CDR2 YSLEER. This CDR3 spans 17 amino acids. V was pared by 4 bases and J by 2 bases, with 20 bases between. In nucleotides, the CDR3 is TGCGCCAGCAGCCCCTCCCCCGCAGGAAGTTCCAACTATGGCTACACCTTC. Translation: CASSPSPAGSSNYGYTF.

This chain uses TRBV13 with TRBJ1-3; unclear D gene. Looked up from germline, CDR1 is PRHDT and CDR2 is FYEKMQ (reference sequence). This CDR3 has 16 residues. Trimming took 5 bases from V and 1 from J, leaving 15 bases between them. CDR3 sequence (DNA): TGTGCCAGCAGCGCCGCCAGCTTTGGGTCTGGAAACACCATATATTTT. Its translation is CASSAASFGSGNTIYF.

By proportion, this clone is medium-sized. The chain combines TRBV27 with TRBJ2-1; D uncertain. This CDR3 has 17 amino acids. With 3 bases removed from V and 3 bases from J, the gap between germline ends came to 18 bases. Germline CDR1 reads MNHEY; CDR2 reads SMNVEV (reference sequence). CDR3 in amino acids: CASSLLGGGVNYNEQFF. CDR3 coding DNA: TGTGCCAGCAGTTTGTTGGGCGGCGGAGTTAACTACAATGAGCAGTTCTTC.

This chain links TRBV7-2 with TRBJ2-1; D tentatively reads TRBD1 or TRBD2 (5 bases each). The germline V and J ends were trimmed by 5 bases and 10 bases, with 15 bases remaining between them. Germline-derived CDR1 and CDR2 are SGHTA and FQGNSA. CDR3 length equals 13 residues. The CDR3 coding sequence is TGTGCCAGCAGCCTTCCTGGGTGGGGGGAGCAGTTCTTC. Encoded protein: CASSLPGWGEQFF.

The rearrangement links TRBV28 to TRBJ2-3; 8 bases match TRBD2. This CDR3 is built from 15 residues. The trim removed 3 bases at V and 3 bases at J, leaving 5 bases unmatched. Germline loops: CDR1 MDHEN, CDR2 SYDVKM. The CDR3 here is CASSLLLAGTDTQYF. CDR3 nucleotides: TGTGCCAGCAGTTTGTTGCTAGCGGGTACAGATACGCAGTATTTT.

This chain joins TRBV4-3 and TRBJ2-2; 8 bases fit TRBD2. The CDR3 runs 16 residues. The J segment lost 7 bases and the V segment lost 3 bases, leaving 10 bases of the junction unmatched. CDR1 and CDR2 from the germline V gene are LGHNA and YSLEER. The CDR3 here is CASSHLSGGAVGELFF. CDR3 in DNA: TGCGCCAGCAGCCACCTCTCGGGGGGGGCCGTCGGGGAGCTGTTTTTT.

This chain uses TRBV29-1 with TRBJ2-1, with TRBD2 matching 11 bases. There are 13 residues in the CDR3. V was pared by 6 bases and J by 7 bases, with 5 bases of the junction left unmatched. Germline CDR1 reads SQVTM; CDR2 reads ANQGSEA. The CDR3 protein is CSVGGTSGNEQFF. DNA for the CDR3: TGCAGCGTGGGCGGGACTAGCGGAAATGAGCAGTTCTTC.

The chain couples TRBV4-2 to TRBJ1-1, with D tentatively TRBD1 (5 bases). The CDR3 covers 15 residues. Per the germline V gene, CDR1 is LGHNA and CDR2 is YNFKEQ. V was clipped by 3 bases and J by 2 bases, with 13 bases between them. The CDR3 DNA is TGTGCCAGCAGCCAGGTTCAGGGAGTCAACACTGAAGCTTTCTTT. Protein product: CASSQVQGVNTEAFF.

The chain links TRBV9 to TRBJ2-7; TRBD1 aligns across 9 bases. CDR1 is SGDLS and CDR2 is YYNGEE in the germline V gene. The CDR3 sequence is 13 residues long. V lost 1 base and J lost 5; bases outside the gene matches: 1. The CDR3 loop reads CASSVWTGDEQYF. CDR3 sequence (DNA): TGTGCCAGCAGCGTATGGACAGGGGACGAGCAGTACTTC.

In its sample, this clone was seen many times. The rearrangement joins TRBV19 to TRBJ1-6, with D hard to call. The CDR3 runs to 15 residues. Between the trimmed V and J ends, which lost 5 bases and 10 bases, there was a span of 18 bases. Germline loops: CDR1 LNHDA, CDR2 SQIVND (reference sequence). The CDR3 sequence is CASSPGRQPSSPLHF. Written as DNA, the CDR3 is TGTGCCAGTAGTCCAGGACGACAACCCAGCTCACCCCTCCACTTT.

V and J are TRBV5-4 and TRBJ2-1, with 14 bases matching TRBD2. V lost 5 bases to trimming and J lost 10 bases; unmatched junction nucleotides: 11. Germline CDR1 reads SGHNT; CDR2 reads YYREEE (reference sequence). This CDR3 is 16 amino acids long. CDR3 coding DNA: TGTGCCAGCAGTTACCCGGGACTAGCGGGAGAGAAGGAGCAGTTCTTC. The encoded protein is CASSYPGLAGEKEQFF. Together with reference TRBV5-4 and TRBJ2-1, the CDR3 gives the full variable domain: ETGVTQSPTHLIKTRGQQVTLRCSSQSGHNTVSWYQQALGQGPQFIFQYYREEENGRGNFPPRFSGLQFPNYSSELNVNALELDDSALYLCASSYPGLAGEKEQFFGPGTRLTVL.